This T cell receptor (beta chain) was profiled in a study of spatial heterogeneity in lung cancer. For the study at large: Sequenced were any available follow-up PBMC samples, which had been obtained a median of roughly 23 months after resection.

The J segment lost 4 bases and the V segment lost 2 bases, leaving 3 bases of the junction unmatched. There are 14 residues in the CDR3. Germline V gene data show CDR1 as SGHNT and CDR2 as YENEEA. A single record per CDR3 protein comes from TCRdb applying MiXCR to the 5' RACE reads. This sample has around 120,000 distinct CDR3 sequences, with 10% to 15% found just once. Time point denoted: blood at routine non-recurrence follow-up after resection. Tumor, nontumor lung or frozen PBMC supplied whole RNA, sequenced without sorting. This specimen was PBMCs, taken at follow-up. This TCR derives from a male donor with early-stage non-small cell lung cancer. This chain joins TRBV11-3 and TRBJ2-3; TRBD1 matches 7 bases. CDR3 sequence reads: CASSLHRGSDTQYF. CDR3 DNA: TGTGCCAGCAGCTTACACAGGGGATCAGATACGCAGTATTTT.